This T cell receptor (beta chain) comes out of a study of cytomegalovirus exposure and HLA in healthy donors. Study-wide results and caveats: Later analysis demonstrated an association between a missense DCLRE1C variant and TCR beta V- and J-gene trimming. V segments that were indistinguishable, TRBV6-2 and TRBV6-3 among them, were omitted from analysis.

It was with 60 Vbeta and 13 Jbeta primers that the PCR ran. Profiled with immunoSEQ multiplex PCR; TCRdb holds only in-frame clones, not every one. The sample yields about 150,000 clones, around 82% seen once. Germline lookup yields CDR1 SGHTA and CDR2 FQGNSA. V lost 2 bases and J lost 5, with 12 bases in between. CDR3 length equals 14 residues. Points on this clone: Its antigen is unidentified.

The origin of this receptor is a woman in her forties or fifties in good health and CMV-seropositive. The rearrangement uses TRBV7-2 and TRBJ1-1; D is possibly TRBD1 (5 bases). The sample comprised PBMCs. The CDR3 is CASSLRSGGTEAFF. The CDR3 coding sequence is TGTGCCAGCAGCTTAAGATCGGGGGGTACTGAAGCTTTCTTT. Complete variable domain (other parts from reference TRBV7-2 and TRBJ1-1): GAGVSQSPSNKVTEKGKDVELRCDPISGHTALYWYRQSLGQGLEFLIYFQGNSAPDKSGLPSDRFSAERTGGSVSTLTIQRTQQEDSAVYLCASSLRSGGTEAFFGQGTRLTVV.